Presented here are 13 T cell receptor beta chains from one specimen sequenced in a study of shared T cell receptors in the human thymus (dated by TCRdb to the early 2020s). The library was made by the immunoSEQ multiplex PCR assay. Drawn from immuneACCESS, this table holds only the in-frame rearrangements with V and J called that TCRdb kept. Clones are partly lost; checked studies trace under half to an unresolved V gene and leave the rest unexplained. The sample table lists hundreds of thousands of clones, around 87% of them with a count of one. The ten most abundant clones make up over 0.008% of the sample. Separately, the same data were catalogued under a study of human thymus T cells.

The sequencing input was thymocytes. The source is a boy younger than two with a congenital heart defect. Donor details come from another sample of the same person, matched by shared clones.

CDR3 region: CASRRTLNTEAFF. The CDR3 DNA reads as TGTGCCAGCCGCCGCACTTTGAACACTGAAGCTTTCTTT. V gene TRBV11-2 combines with J gene TRBJ1-1, with D hard to call. The germline V gene encodes CDR1 SGHAT and CDR2 FQNNGV. Trimming pared 8 bases from V and 0 bases from J, leaving 10 bases between. The CDR3 totals 13 residues.

This rearrangement joins TRBV9 to TRBJ1-5, with D perhaps matching TRBD1 (5 bases). The CDR3 loop spans 14 amino acids. V lost 0 bases and J lost 5, with 9 bases in between. CDR1 and CDR2 (germline): SGDLS, YYNGEE. CDR3 in DNA: TGTGCCAGCAGCGTAGACGACAGATATCAGCCCCAGCATTTT. Amino acid sequence: CASSVDDRYQPQHF.

V usage is TRBV6-5 and J usage is TRBJ2-7; 10 bases agree with TRBD1. This CDR3 comprises 12 residues. Germline V gene lookup returns CDR1 MNHEY and CDR2 SVGAGI. V dropped 8 bases and J dropped 4; count of bases not matched to a gene: 2. In DNA form, the CDR3 reads TGTGCCAGCCAGGGACAGGGGTACGAGCAGTACTTC. Translated: CASQGQGYEQYF.

The chain carries TRBV30 and TRBJ2-7, with TRBD2 matching over 7 bases. CDR1 and CDR2 (germline): GTSNPN, SVGIG (reference sequence). CDR3 length: 15 residues. Trimming at V came to 3 bases and at J to 0 bases, leaving 8 bases not matched to a gene. CDR3 DNA sequence: TGTGCCTGGAGAAAAATAGCGGGTAGCTCCTACGAGCAGTACTTC. Protein: CAWRKIAGSSYEQYF.

The V and J genes are TRBV4-2 and TRBJ1-4; 7 bases are a match to TRBD1. The CDR3 totals 16 residues. Germline V gives CDR1 LGHNA, CDR2 YNFKEQ. V trimming: 0 bases; J trimming: 7 bases; junction bases outside the gene matches: 8. CDR3 bases: TGTGCCAGCAGCCAAGATCGAGGGGGCCTTTTTGAAAAACTGTTTTTT. It codes for CASSQDRGGLFEKLFF.

This clone was picked up a small number of times. The gene calls are TRBV9 and TRBJ1-2, with D perhaps matching TRBD1 (5 bases). The V gene lost 0 bases and the J gene lost 5 bases, with 11 bases spanning the gap. Looked up from germline, CDR1 is SGDLS and CDR2 is YYNGEE. CDR3 length: 14 amino acids. The CDR3 DNA is TGTGCCAGCAGCGTAGCGGCGGGGGGGTATGGCTACACCTTC. This encodes CASSVAAGGYGYTF.

In this sample, this clone turned up once. This rearrangement joins TRBV7-9 to TRBJ2-3, with 7 bases matching TRBD1. The CDR3 is 16 amino acids. CDR1 is SEHNR and CDR2 is FQNEAQ in the germline V gene (reference sequence). Trimming took 4 bases from V and 0 from J; bases not matched to a gene: 7. The CDR3 DNA reads TGTGCCAGCAGCTCGGGACAGAAGCCTAGCACAGATACGCAGTATTTT. This encodes CASSSGQKPSTDTQYF.

The CDR3 nucleotides read TGTGCCAGCAGTTTATCGACAGGTAACACTGAAGCTTTCTTT. This translates into CASSLSTGNTEAFF. The rearrangement links TRBV27 to TRBJ1-1; D possibly corresponds to TRBD1 (6 bases). CDR3 length: 14 residues. Per the germline V gene, CDR1 is MNHEY and CDR2 is SMNVEV (reference sequence). The V end was cut by 0 bases, the J end by 2 bases, with 7 bases between.

CDR3 DNA sequence: TGTGCCAGCAGCTTAGGCGGGGGCGGAAACAATGAGCAGTTCTTC. The encoded protein is CASSLGGGGNNEQFF. The genes are TRBV11-3 and TRBJ2-1, with a tentative D call TRBD2 (7 bases). There are 15 residues in the CDR3. Trimming pared 1 base from V and 5 bases from J, leaving 12 bases between. Germline CDR1 SGHNT, CDR2 YENEEA. The variable domain in full, completed from reference TRBV11-3 and TRBJ2-1, reads EAGVVQSPRYKIIEKKQPVAFWCNPISGHNTLYWYLQNLGQGPELLIRYENEEAVDDSQLPKDRFSAERLKGVDSTLKIQPAELGDSAVYLCASSLGGGGNNEQFFGPGTRLTVL.

The CDR3 sequence is CASGPFPGQMNTEAFF. The CDR3, as DNA: TGTGCCAGCGGACCCTTTCCGGGACAGATGAACACTGAAGCTTTCTTT. V gene TRBV6-6 combines with J gene TRBJ1-1; TRBD1 matches at 7 bases. This CDR3 has 16 residues. CDR1 and CDR2 from the germline V gene are MNHNY and SVGAGI (reference sequence). Trimming took 8 bases from V and 0 from J; bases not matched to a gene: 12.

The chain joins TRBV5-4 to TRBJ2-1; TRBD2 might be the D (5 bases). The CDR3 length is 15 residues. V was shortened by 0 bases and J by 8 bases, with 15 bases between the two germline ends. CDR1 is SGHNT, CDR2 YYREEE, per germline (reference sequence). The DNA of the CDR3 is TGTGCCAGCAGCTTGGCAACAGTGGACTGGGATGAGCAGTTCTTC. Translation gives CASSLATVDWDEQFF.

The rearrangement uses TRBV30 and TRBJ2-7; D gene ambiguous. This CDR3 has 10 amino acids. Germline assignment: CDR1 GTSNPN and CDR2 SVGIG (reference sequence). The CDR3 region has the DNA TGTAGACCACAGCTCTACGAGCAGTACTTC. Translating it yields CRPQLYEQYF. Using reference TRBV30 and TRBJ2-7 for the parts outside the CDR3, the full variable domain is SQTIHQWPATLVQPVGSPLSLECTVEGTSNPNLYWYRQAAGRGLQLLFYSVGIGQISSEVPQNLSASRPQDRQFILSSKKLLLSDSGFYLCRPQLYEQYFGPGTRLTVT.

The gene calls are TRBV7-6 and TRBJ2-6, with TRBD2 matching over 10 bases. This CDR3 is built from 21 residues. V was pared by 1 base and J by 3 bases, with 15 bases of the junction left unmatched. CDR1 SGHVS and CDR2 FNYEAQ come from the germline V gene. The CDR3 nucleotides are TGTGCCAGCAGCTTAGGTTGTATTGCACTAGCGGGATGCGGTGGGGCCAACGTCCTGACTTTC. It encodes CASSLGCIALAGCGGANVLTF. Full variable domain (outside the CDR3, taken from reference TRBV7-6 and TRBJ2-6): GAGVSQSPRYKVTKRGQDVALRCDPISGHVSLYWYRQALGQGPEFLTYFNYEAQQDKSGLPNDRFSAERPEGSISTLTIQRTEQRDSAMYRCASSLGCIALAGCGGANVLTFGAGSRLTVL.